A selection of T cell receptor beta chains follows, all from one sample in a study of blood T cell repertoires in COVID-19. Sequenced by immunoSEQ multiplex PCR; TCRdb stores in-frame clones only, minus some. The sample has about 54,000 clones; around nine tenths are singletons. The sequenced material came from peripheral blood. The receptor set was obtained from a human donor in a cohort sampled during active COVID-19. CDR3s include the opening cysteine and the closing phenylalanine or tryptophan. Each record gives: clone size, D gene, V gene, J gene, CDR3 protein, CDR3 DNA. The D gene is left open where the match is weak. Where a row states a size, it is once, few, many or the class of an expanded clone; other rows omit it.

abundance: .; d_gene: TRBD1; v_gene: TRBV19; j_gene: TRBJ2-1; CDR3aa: CASSRAGRQGAYNEQFF; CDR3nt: TGTGCCAGTAGCCGCGCGGGTAGACAGGGGGCTTACAATGAGCAGTTCTTC
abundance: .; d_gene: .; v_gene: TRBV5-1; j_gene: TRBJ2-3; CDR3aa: CASTLEDEQDTQYF; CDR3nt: TGCGCCAGCACCCTGGAGGATGAGCAAGATACGCAGTATTTT
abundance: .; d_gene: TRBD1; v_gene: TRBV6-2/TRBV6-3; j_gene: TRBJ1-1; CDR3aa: CASSDAGTGDTEAFF; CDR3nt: TGTGCCAGCAGTGACGCCGGGACAGGGGACACTGAAGCTTTCTTT
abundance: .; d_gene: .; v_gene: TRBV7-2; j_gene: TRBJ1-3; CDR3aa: CASSVQYSGNTIYF; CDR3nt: TGTGCCAGCAGCGTACAGTACTCTGGAAACACCATATATTTT
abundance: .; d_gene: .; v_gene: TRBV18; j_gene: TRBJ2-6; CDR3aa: CASSPGLRGSGANVLTF; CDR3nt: TGTGCCAGCTCACCCGGTTTGCGGGGATCTGGGGCCAACGTCCTGACTTTC
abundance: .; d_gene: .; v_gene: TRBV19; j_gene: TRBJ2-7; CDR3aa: CASSKTGYEQYF; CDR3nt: TGTGCCAGTAGTAAAACAGGCTACGAGCAGTACTTC
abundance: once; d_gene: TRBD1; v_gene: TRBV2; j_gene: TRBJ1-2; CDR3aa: CASREDRVYGYTF; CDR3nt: TGTGCCAGCAGAGAAGACAGGGTCTATGGCTACACCTTC
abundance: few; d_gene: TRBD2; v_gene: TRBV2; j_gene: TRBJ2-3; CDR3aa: CASSRTGTSGSSDTQYF; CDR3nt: TGTGCCAGCAGTCGAACGGGGACTAGTGGGTCAAGTGATACGCAGTATTTT
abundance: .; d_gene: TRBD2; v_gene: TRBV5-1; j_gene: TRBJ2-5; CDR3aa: CASSLDLAGAVEETQYF; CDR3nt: TGCGCCAGCAGCTTGGATCTAGCGGGAGCAGTGGAGGAGACCCAGTACTTC
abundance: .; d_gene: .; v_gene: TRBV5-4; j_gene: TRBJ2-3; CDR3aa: CASTPQESDTQYF; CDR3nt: TGTGCCAGCACTCCCCAGGAATCAGATACGCAGTATTTT
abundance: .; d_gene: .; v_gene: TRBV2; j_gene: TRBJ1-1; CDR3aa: CASSWDTSANTEAFF; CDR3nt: TGTGCCAGCAGTTGGGACACTTCGGCGAACACTGAAGCTTTCTTT
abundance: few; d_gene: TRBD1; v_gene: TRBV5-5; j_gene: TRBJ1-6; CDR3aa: CASSLLTGTGSSYNSPLHF; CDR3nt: TGTGCCAGCAGCCTCTTAACAGGGACAGGGAGCTCCTATAATTCACCCCTCCACTTT
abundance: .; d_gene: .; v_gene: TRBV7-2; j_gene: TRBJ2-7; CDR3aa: CASSLNGGSYEQYF; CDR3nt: TGTGCCAGCAGCTTAAACGGGGGCTCCTACGAGCAGTACTTC
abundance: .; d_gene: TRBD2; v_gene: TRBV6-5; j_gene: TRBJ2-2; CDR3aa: CAGTSGRATGELFF; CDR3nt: TGTGCCGGGACTAGCGGGAGAGCCACCGGGGAGCTGTTTTTT
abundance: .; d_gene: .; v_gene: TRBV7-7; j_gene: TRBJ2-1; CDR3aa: CASSSTGSSYNEQFF; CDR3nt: TGTGCCAGCAGCTCCACAGGGAGCTCCTACAATGAGCAGTTCTTC
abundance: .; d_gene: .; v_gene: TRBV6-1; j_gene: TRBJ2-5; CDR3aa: CASSEGLYQETQYF; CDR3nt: TGTGCCAGCAGTGAGGGCCTGTACCAAGAGACCCAGTACTTC
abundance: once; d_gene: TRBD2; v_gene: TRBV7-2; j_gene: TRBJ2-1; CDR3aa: CASSLPTGTRNEQFF; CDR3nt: TGTGCCAGCAGCTTGCCTACCGGGACTAGGAATGAGCAGTTCTTC
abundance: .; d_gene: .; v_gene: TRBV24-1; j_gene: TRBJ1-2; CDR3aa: CATSDPGRNYGYTF; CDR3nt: TGTGCCACCAGTGATCCAGGTCGGAACTATGGCTACACCTTC
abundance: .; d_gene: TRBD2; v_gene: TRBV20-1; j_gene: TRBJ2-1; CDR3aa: CSASLASGDNEQFF; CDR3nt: TGCAGTGCTAGTCTGGCTAGCGGAGACAATGAGCAGTTCTTC
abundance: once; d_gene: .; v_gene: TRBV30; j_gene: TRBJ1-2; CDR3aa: CAWRRGVYSGKANYGYTF; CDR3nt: TGTGCCTGGAGGCGCGGAGTGTACTCCGGGAAAGCTAACTATGGCTACACCTTC
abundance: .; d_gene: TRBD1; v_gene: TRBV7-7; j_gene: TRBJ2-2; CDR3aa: CASSLGDSALGELFF; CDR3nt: TGTGCCAGCAGCTTAGGGGACAGTGCGCTCGGGGAGCTGTTTTTT
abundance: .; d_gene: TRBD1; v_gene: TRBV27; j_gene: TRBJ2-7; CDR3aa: CASSPQGVPYEQYF; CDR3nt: TGTGCCAGCAGTCCTCAGGGGGTCCCCTACGAGCAGTACTTC
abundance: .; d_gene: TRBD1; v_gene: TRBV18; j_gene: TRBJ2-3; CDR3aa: CASSAAQTGSHTQYF; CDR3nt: TGTGCCAGCTCAGCTGCCCAGACAGGGAGCCATACGCAGTATTTT
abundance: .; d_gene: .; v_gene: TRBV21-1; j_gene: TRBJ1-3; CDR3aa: CASSKNPQTGGDGNTIYF; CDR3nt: TGTGCCAGCAGCAAAAACCCCCAGACAGGGGGAGACGGAAACACCATATATTTT
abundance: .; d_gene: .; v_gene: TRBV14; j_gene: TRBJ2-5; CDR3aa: CASSPGWGSYNSETQYF; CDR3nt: TGTGCCAGCAGCCCAGGGTGGGGATCGTACAACTCGGAGACCCAGTACTTC
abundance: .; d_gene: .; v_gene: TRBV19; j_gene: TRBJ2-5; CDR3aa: CASSIRTPAGETQYF; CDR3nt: TGTGCCAGTAGTATAAGGACACCCGCGGGGGAGACCCAGTACTTC
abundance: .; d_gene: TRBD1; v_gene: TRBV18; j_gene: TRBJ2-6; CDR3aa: CASSLPGGAGANVLTF; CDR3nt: TGTGCCAGCTCACTGCCAGGGGGTGCAGGGGCCAACGTCCTGACTTTC
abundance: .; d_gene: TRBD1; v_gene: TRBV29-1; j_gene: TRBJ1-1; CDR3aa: CSVWTGPRGAFF; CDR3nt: TGCAGCGTTTGGACAGGGCCCAGGGGGGCTTTCTTT
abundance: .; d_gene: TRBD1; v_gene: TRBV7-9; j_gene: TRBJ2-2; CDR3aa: CASSAPGTGHPNTGELFF; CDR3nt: TGTGCCAGCAGCGCACCCGGGACAGGCCACCCGAACACCGGGGAGCTGTTTTTT
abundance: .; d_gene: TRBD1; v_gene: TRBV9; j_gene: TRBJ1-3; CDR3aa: CASSAGQASGNTIYF; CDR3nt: TGTGCCAGCAGCGCAGGACAGGCCTCTGGAAACACCATATATTTT
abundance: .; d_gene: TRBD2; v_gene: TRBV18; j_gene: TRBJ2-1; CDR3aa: CASSLAGDYNEQFF; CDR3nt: TGTGCCAGCTCACTAGCGGGAGACTACAATGAGCAGTTCTTC
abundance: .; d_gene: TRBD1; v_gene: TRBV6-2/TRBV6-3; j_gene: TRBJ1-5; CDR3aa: CASSQTGGSSQPQHF; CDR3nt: TGTGCCAGCAGTCAGACAGGGGGTTCCAGTCAGCCCCAGCATTTT
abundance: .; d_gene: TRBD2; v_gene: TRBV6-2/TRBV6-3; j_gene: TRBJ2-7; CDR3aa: CASSYGLARYEQYF; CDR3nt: TGTGCCAGCAGTTACGGACTAGCGCGTTACGAGCAGTACTTC
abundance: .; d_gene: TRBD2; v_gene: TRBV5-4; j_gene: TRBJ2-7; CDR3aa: CASSEGLAGEYEQYF; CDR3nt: TGTGCCAGCAGCGAGGGACTAGCGGGGGAATACGAGCAGTACTTC
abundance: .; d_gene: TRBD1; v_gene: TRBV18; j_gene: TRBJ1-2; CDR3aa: CASSQQGGYGYTF; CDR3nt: TGTGCCAGCTCGCAACAGGGGGGCTATGGCTACACCTTC
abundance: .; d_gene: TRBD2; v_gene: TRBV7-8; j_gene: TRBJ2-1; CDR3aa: CASSLTLGLGYEQFF; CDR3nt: TGTGCCAGCAGTTTAACCCTCGGACTAGGGTATGAGCAGTTCTTC
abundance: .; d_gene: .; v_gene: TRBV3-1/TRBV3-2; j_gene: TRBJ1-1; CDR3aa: CASSQGSGLTEAFF; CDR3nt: TGTGCCAGCAGCCAAGGATCCGGGTTGACTGAAGCTTTCTTT
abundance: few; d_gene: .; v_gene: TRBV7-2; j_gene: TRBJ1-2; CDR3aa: CASSLTGQGFNYGYTF; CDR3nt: TGTGCCAGCAGCTTAACGGGGCAGGGGTTCAACTATGGCTACACCTTC
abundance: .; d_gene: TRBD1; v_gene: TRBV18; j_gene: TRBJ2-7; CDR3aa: CASSPRSTGDEQYF; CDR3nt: TGTGCCAGCTCACCACGATCCACAGGGGACGAGCAGTACTTC
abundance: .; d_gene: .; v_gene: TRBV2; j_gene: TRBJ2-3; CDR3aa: CASIVGYYTDTQYF; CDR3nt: TGTGCCAGCATAGTCGGTTACTACACAGATACGCAGTATTTT
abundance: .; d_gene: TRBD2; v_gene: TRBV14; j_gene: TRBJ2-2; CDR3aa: CASSPLAGEEVGELFF; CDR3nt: TGTGCCAGCAGCCCTCTAGCGGGAGAAGAGGTCGGGGAGCTGTTTTTT
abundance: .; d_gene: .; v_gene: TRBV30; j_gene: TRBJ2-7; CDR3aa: CAWSVRYEQYF; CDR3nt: TGTGCCTGGAGTGTACGGTACGAGCAGTACTTC
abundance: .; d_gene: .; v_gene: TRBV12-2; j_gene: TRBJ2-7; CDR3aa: CASRLTPWGGQGRYEQYF; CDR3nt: TGTGCAAGTCGCTTAACCCCCTGGGGGGGACAGGGGCGGTACGAGCAGTACTTC
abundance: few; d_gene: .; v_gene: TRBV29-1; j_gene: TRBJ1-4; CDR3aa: CSAILQGGNEKLFF; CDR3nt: TGCAGCGCTATCCTACAGGGAGGGAATGAAAAACTGTTTTTT
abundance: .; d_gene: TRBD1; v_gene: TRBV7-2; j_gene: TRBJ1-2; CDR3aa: CASSLEGGTGYYGYTF; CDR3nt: TGTGCCAGCAGCTTAGAGGGCGGGACAGGGTACTATGGCTACACCTTC
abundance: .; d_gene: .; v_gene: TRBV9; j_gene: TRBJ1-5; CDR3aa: CASSVDSGYQPQHF; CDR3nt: TGTGCCAGCAGCGTAGATTCCGGGTATCAGCCCCAGCATTTT
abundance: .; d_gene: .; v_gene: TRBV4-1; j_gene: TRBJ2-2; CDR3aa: CASSQEQQGANTGELFF; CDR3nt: TGCGCCAGCAGCCAAGAACAACAGGGCGCGAACACCGGGGAGCTGTTTTTT
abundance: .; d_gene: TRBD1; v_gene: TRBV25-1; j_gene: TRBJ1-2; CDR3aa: CASKRTGLGYGYTF; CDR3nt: TGTGCCAGCAAAAGGACAGGGCTAGGGTATGGCTACACCTTC
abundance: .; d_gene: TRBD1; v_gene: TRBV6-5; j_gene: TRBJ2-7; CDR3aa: CASSLRTGGWYEQYF; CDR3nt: TGTGCCAGCAGCCTAAGGACAGGGGGCTGGTACGAGCAGTACTTC
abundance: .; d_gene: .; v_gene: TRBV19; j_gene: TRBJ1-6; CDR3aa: CASTASRSSYNSPLHF; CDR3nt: TGTGCCAGTACGGCTTCGCGGAGCTCCTATAATTCACCCCTCCACTTT
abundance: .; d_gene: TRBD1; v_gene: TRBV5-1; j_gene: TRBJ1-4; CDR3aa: CASSLGTGDEKLFF; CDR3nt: TGCGCCAGCAGCTTGGGGACAGGGGATGAAAAACTGTTTTTT
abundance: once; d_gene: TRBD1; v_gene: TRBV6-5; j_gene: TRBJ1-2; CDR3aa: CASSYSRQGIDGYTF; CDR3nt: TGTGCCAGCAGTTACTCGAGACAGGGGATAGATGGCTACACCTTC
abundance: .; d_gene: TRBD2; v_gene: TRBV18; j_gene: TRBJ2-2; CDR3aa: CASSPGLAVNTGELFF; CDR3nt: TGTGCCAGCTCACCAGGGCTAGCGGTGAACACCGGGGAGCTGTTTTTT
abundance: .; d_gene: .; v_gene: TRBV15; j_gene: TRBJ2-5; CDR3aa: CATSRIGQPNQETQYF; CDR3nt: TGTGCCACCAGCAGAATCGGACAGCCTAACCAAGAGACCCAGTACTTC